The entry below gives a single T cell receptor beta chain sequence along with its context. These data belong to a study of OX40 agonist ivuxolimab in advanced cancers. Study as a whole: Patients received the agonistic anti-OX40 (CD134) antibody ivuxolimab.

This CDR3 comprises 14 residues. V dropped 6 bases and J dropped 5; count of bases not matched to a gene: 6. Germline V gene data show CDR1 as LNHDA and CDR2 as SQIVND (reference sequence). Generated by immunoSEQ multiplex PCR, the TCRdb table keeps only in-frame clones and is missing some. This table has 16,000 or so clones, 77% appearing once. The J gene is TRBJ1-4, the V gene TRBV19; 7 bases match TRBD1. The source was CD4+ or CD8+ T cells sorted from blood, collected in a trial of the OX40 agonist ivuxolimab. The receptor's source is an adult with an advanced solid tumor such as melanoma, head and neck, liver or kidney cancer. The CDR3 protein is CASSQGQINEKLFF. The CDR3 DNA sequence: TGTGCCAGTAGCCAGGGACAGATAAATGAAAAACTGTTTTTT.